This T cell receptor (beta chain) was captured by sequencing in a study of beta chain features in type 1 diabetes. About the research overall: Healthy donors and patients showed comparable age, gender and cell yields. Study conclusions and caveats: All four CD4+ subsets from Type 1 diabetes patients carried moderately but significantly shorter TCRB CDR3s.

Sorted cells reached over 95% purity in every population. Trimming cost V 2 bases and J 2 bases; bases outside gene matches: 5. Germline CDR1 LNHNV, CDR2 YYDKDF (reference sequence). The CDR3 loop spans 16 amino acids. Of the isolated RNA, all was reverse transcribed, and so the sequenced material was expressed TCRB transcripts. Only in-frame clones appear in the TCRdb table, and some are missing; sequencing was by immunoSEQ multiplex PCR. The sample lists 310,000 or so clones, around 7.6% occurring once. Regarding this clone: Its antigen remains unidentified.

This chain uses TRBV15 with TRBJ2-2; 7 bases align to TRBD1. The TCR originated in a woman under 30 in good health. The sample was central memory CD4+ T cells from blood. The CDR3 spells CATSRRTGGNTGELFF. CDR3 DNA: TGTGCCACCAGCAGAAGGACAGGTGGAAACACCGGGGAGCTGTTTTTT.